These 4 T cell receptor beta chains were sequenced from one sample in a study of cytomegalovirus exposure and HLA in healthy donors. The PCR employed 60 Vbeta primers together with 13 Jbeta primers. Repertoires were generated with immunoSEQ multiplex PCR, while TCRdb's copy carries only in-frame clones and drops some. The sample yields about 180,000 clones, about four fifths seen once. The sequenced material came from PBMCs. The origin of the receptors is a boy between 2 and 10 years old in good health and CMV-seronegative.

The count of this clone is one. The rearrangement joins TRBV5-1 to TRBJ1-1; D is perhaps TRBD1 (5 bases). The germline V gene encodes CDR1 SGHRS and CDR2 YFSETQ. This CDR3 spans 14 amino acids. V gave up 4 bases and J gave up 2 bases, with 12 bases separating them. The chain's CDR3 is CASSKMTENTEAFF. In nucleotides, the CDR3 is TGCGCCAGCAGCAAGATGACAGAAAACACTGAAGCTTTCTTT.

This chain joins TRBV5-4 and TRBJ2-5; 7 nucleotides line up with TRBD1. CDR3 length: 17 amino acids. J gave up 0 bases and V 4 bases, and 12 bases lay outside the gene matches. The germline V gene has CDR1 SGHNT and CDR2 YYREEE (reference sequence). For the CDR3, the DNA is TGTGCCAGCAGCCCAATACAGGGGCCTACGTACCAAGAGACCCAGTACTTC. Encoded protein: CASSPIQGPTYQETQYF.

The chain recombines TRBV5-4 with TRBJ2-3; 14 bases are a match to TRBD2. This CDR3 comprises 18 residues. Germline-derived CDR1 and CDR2 are SGHNT and YYREEE (reference sequence). V gave up 0 bases and J gave up 7 bases; unmatched junction bases: 10. This CDR3 is CASSLGLAGGVLTYTQYF. The CDR3 DNA follows: TGTGCCAGCAGCTTGGGACTAGCGGGAGGGGTACTCACGTATACGCAGTATTTT.

This chain joins TRBV2 and TRBJ2-6, with D maybe TRBD1 (6 bases). The V gene lost 3 bases and the J gene lost 2 bases, with 11 bases spanning the gap. The CDR3 length is 16 residues. CDR1 SNHLY and CDR2 FYNNEI come from the germline V gene. The CDR3 DNA follows: TGTGCCAGCAGTGAGGGGGCAGGGGCTGGGGCCAACGTCCTGACTTTC. As protein: CASSEGAGAGANVLTF.